This is a list of T cell receptor beta chains from one sample in a study of cytomegalovirus exposure and HLA in healthy donors. The repertoire was sequenced with immunoSEQ multiplex PCR; TCRdb's copy has only in-frame clones and lacks some. This sample has under 200,000 clones; roughly 74% occur once, and the top ten carry 4.9%. The material sequenced was PBMCs. The receptor source for this set is a male donor in good health and CMV-seronegative. Both conserved end residues are part of each CDR3. D genes are given only for firm matches. Not every row has a clone size; where given, it reads once, few, many or a size class.

TRBJ1-1,TRBD1,TRBV5-1,14,once,TGCGCCAGCAGACTCGACAGGGGGGTCACTGAAGCTTTCTTT,CASRLDRGVTEAFF
TRBJ2-5,.,TRBV29-1,13,.,TGCAGCGTTGATAGAGGGATCGGGGAGACCCAGTACTTC,CSVDRGIGETQYF
TRBJ2-1,TRBD2,TRBV4-1,16,few,TGCGCCAGCAGCCGCCGGACTAGCGGGGTCTACAATGAGCAGTTCTTC,CASSRRTSGVYNEQFF
TRBJ1-5,.,TRBV7-9,14,.,TGTGCCAGCAGCGGAACAGGGAGTAGTCAGCCCCAGCATTTT,CASSGTGSSQPQHF
TRBJ1-2,.,TRBV27,16,.,TGTGCCAGCAGTTTGTTAGGGGTTTCCTCTAACTATGGCTACACCTTC,CASSLLGVSSNYGYTF
TRBJ2-7,.,TRBV15,14,.,TGTGCCACCAGCAGAGAGGGACTGATCTACGAGCAGTACTTC,CATSREGLIYEQYF
TRBJ1-5,.,TRBV2,13,.,TGTGCCAGCAGTGTTGGGGAGGGTCAGCCCCAGCATTTT,CASSVGEGQPQHF
TRBJ2-3,TRBD2,TRBV7-3,15,.,TGTGCCAGCAGCTCCAGCGGGAGATCGGCAGATACGCAGTATTTT,CASSSSGRSADTQYF
TRBJ2-3,TRBD2,TRBV7-9,15,.,TGTGCCAGCAGTTTTAGCGGGGCCTGGGAAGATACGCAGTATTTT,CASSFSGAWEDTQYF
TRBJ2-7,.,TRBV5-6,11,.,TGTGCCAGCAGCCTCAGGCAAGAGCAGTACTTC,CASSLRQEQYF
TRBJ1-6,.,TRBV28,11,.,TGTGCCAGCAGGTCAGATTCACCCCTCCACTTT,CASRSDSPLHF
TRBJ2-1,TRBD1,TRBV30,13,.,TGTGCCTGGGGCAGGGGGTCTGACAATGAGCAGTTCTTC,CAWGRGSDNEQFF
TRBJ2-7,.,TRBV5-4,16,.,TGTGCCAGCAGCTTGGCTGGGCTAGCGCCCTCCTACGAGCAGTACTTC,CASSLAGLAPSYEQYF
TRBJ1-1,.,TRBV5-6,14,.,TGTGCCAGCAGCTTGCAGGGATCTGGGACTGAAGCTTTCTTT,CASSLQGSGTEAFF
TRBJ1-5,.,TRBV7-9,16,.,TGTGCCAGCAGCCTACCGGGAGCAGATAGCAATCAGCCCCAGCATTTT,CASSLPGADSNQPQHF
TRBJ1-5,TRBD1,TRBV6-5,15,.,TGTGCCAGCAGGGACCGGGACAGGACGAATCAGCCCCAGCATTTT,CASRDRDRTNQPQHF
TRBJ1-4,.,TRBV25-1,15,.,TGTGCCAGCAGTGACCCAGGGTCGGCTAATGAAAAACTGTTTTTT,CASSDPGSANEKLFF
TRBJ1-2,.,TRBV9,15,.,TGTGCCAGCAGCGTAGCGGACCAACAGGTTTATGGCTACACCTTC,CASSVADQQVYGYTF
TRBJ1-6,.,TRBV7-9,13,.,TGTGCCAGCAGCTCGACCACGGGGTCACCCCTCCACTTT,CASSSTTGSPLHF
TRBJ1-1,.,TRBV19,15,.,TGTGCCAGTACCCCTGTTGGGTATGGGAGCACTGAAGCTTTCTTT,CASTPVGYGSTEAFF
TRBJ2-7,TRBD2,TRBV27,13,.,TGTGCCAGCCAGCGGGGGGCTTCGGGCGAGCAGTACTTC,CASQRGASGEQYF
TRBJ2-3,TRBD2,TRBV10-3,16,.,TGTGCCATCAGTGCCAAACTAGCGGGAGTGCTAGATACGCAGTATTTT,CAISAKLAGVLDTQYF
TRBJ1-1,.,TRBV7-3,13,few,TGTGCCAGCAGCTCGGGACAGAACACTGAAGCTTTCTTT,CASSSGQNTEAFF
TRBJ2-3,.,TRBV11-1,16,.,TGTGCCAGCAGCCCGAGGCGGGCGTATAGCACAGATACGCAGTATTTT,CASSPRRAYSTDTQYF
TRBJ2-1,TRBD2,TRBV2,15,.,TGTGCCAGCAGAGCCGGGACTAGCGGGCCCAATGAGCAGTTCTTC,CASRAGTSGPNEQFF
TRBJ1-5,.,TRBV6-1,12,.,TGTGCCAGCAGTGAACGGGTTCAGCCCCAGCATTTT,CASSERVQPQHF
TRBJ2-7,TRBD1,TRBV7-9,14,.,TGTTCCAGCAGCTTGCCGGGACAGCCCTACGAGCAGTACTTC,CSSSLPGQPYEQYF
TRBJ1-4,TRBD1,TRBV5-1,15,.,TGCGCCAGCAGTGGACAGGGTAGTACTAATGAAAAACTGTTTTTT,CASSGQGSTNEKLFF
TRBJ2-7,.,TRBV18,13,.,TGTGCCAGCTCACCAGTGGACAACTACGAGCAGTACTTC,CASSPVDNYEQYF
TRBJ1-3,.,TRBV29-1,10,.,TGCAGCGTCCGTGAGGACACCATATATTTT,CSVREDTIYF
TRBJ1-1,.,TRBV6-5,11,.,TGTGCCAGCAGTATAAATTCTGAAGCTTTCTTT,CASSINSEAFF
TRBJ1-3,.,TRBV29-1,13,.,TGCAGCGTTCAGACCCGATCTGGAGACACCATATATTTT,CSVQTRSGDTIYF
TRBJ2-3,.,TRBV5-5,13,.,TGTGCCAGCATCCCACGGGGCACAGATACGCAGTATTTT,CASIPRGTDTQYF
TRBJ2-5,TRBD2,TRBV12-5,12,.,TGTGCTAGTGGTTGGGAGGGGGAGACCCAGTACTTC,CASGWEGETQYF
TRBJ1-5,TRBD1,TRBV13,15,.,TGTGCCAGCAGCTTGGGACAGGATAGCAATCAGCCCCAGCATTTT,CASSLGQDSNQPQHF
TRBJ2-5,.,TRBV6-5,13,.,TGTGCCAGCAGTATACACCTTCTAGAGACCCAGTACTTC,CASSIHLLETQYF
TRBJ2-5,TRBD1,TRBV28,15,once,TGTGCCAGCGCCGCCGGGACAGGGTACCAAGAGACCCAGTACTTC,CASAAGTGYQETQYF
TRBJ2-3,.,TRBV5-5,14,.,TGTGCCAGCAGCTTGGGCAGTTACCCAGATACGCAGTATTTT,CASSLGSYPDTQYF
TRBJ1-6,.,TRBV28,14,.,TGTGCCAGCAGTTTACATCGGGGAAATTCACCCCTCCACTTT,CASSLHRGNSPLHF
TRBJ2-7,.,TRBV2,15,.,TGTGCCAGCAGTATTGGGGCAGGGGAACTCTACGAGCAGTACTTC,CASSIGAGELYEQYF
TRBJ1-5,.,TRBV4-1,16,.,TGCGCCAGCAGCCATTCCCCAGGATCGGGGAATCAGCCCCAGCATTTT,CASSHSPGSGNQPQHF
TRBJ2-2,.,TRBV5-6,14,.,TGTGCCAGCAGCTACGGGGCGAACACCGGGGAGCTGTTTTTT,CASSYGANTGELFF
TRBJ1-3,.,TRBV6-5,14,.,TGTGCCAGCAGTTCAGGGGAGGGAGGAAACACCATATATTTT,CASSSGEGGNTIYF
TRBJ1-5,.,TRBV7-6,13,.,TGTGCCAGCAGCCTCGACAGTAATCAGCCCCAGCATTTT,CASSLDSNQPQHF
TRBJ2-7,.,TRBV2,12,.,TGTGCCAGCAGGGAAGACACGTACGAGCAGTACTTC,CASREDTYEQYF
TRBJ1-5,.,TRBV10-3,13,once,TGTGCCATCAGTGAGGGGGAGAGTCAGCCCCAGCATTTT,CAISEGESQPQHF